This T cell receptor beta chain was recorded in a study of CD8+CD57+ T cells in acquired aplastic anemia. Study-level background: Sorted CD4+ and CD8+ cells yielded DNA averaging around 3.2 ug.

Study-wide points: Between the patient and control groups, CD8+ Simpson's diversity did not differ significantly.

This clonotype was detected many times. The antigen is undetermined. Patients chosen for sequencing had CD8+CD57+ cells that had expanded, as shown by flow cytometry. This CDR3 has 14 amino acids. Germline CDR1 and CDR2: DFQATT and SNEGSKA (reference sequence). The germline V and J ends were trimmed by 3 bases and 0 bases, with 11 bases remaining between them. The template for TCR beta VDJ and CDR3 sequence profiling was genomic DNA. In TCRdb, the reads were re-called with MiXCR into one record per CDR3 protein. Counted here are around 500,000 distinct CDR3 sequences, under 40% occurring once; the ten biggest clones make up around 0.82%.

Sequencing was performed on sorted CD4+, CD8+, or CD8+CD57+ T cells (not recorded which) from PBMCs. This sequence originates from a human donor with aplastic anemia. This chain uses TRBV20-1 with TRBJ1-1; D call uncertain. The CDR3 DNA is TGCAGTGCTAGCCCCATTGGCGTGAACACTGAAGCTTTCTTT. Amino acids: CSASPIGVNTEAFF.